This TCR beta chain was observed in a study of graft-versus-host responses after intestinal transplantation. Study background: Anti-thymocyte globulin served as induction for all recipients, who then took tacrolimus and steroids for approximately three years. Study-wide results and limits: Early after transplant, HvG declines were associated with peak levels of circulating GvH clones. The study found high graft-versus-host to host-versus-graft clonal ratios in allografts of patients with graft-donor T cell macrochimerism. In recipient marrow, GvH clones were found, and some appeared first in ileum or blood.

With respect to this clone: Its antigen is unknown.

The CDR3 runs 11 residues. Trimming removed 8 bases at V and 5 bases at J, with 12 bases between. From germline, CDR1 is GTSNPN and CDR2 SVGIG (reference sequence). Clones were read by immunoSEQ multiplex PCR, and TCRdb kept only the in-frame ones, dropping some. This table has roughly 8,600 clones, 85% to 95% appearing once. This receptor was identified in a human patient who received an intestinal transplant, so some T cells may come from the graft donor. J is TRBJ1-1 and V is TRBV30, with D unclear. The sample here was PBMCs, taken approximately 30 days after intestinal transplant. The CDR3 sequence is CAHTGLTEAFF. The CDR3 bases are TGTGCCCACACGGGCCTTACTGAAGCTTTCTTT.